The clone carrying this T cell receptor beta chain was observed a handful of times. V was clipped by 2 bases and J by 2 bases, with 7 bases between them. The germline CDR1 and CDR2 sequences are SGDLS and YYNGEE. CDR3 length equals 13 residues. The data belong to a study of patients and donors after allogeneic stem cell transplantation. MiXCR, applied by TCRdb to the RT-PCR reads, yields one record per CDR3 protein. The sample lists about 960,000 distinct CDR3 sequences, about a sixth occurring once. The sequence was obtained from a human donor who was either an allogeneic HSCT recipient or a stem cell or donor lymphocyte infusion donor (not recorded which). It is not recorded whose cells these are; they may come from a transplant donor. The sequenced material came from blood, either unsorted or a sorted T cell fraction (not recorded which). The chain recombines TRBV9 with TRBJ2-5; D is possibly TRBD1 or TRBD2 (5 bases each). The CDR3 DNA reads TGTGCCAGCAGCGTTGAGGGGCAAGAGACCCAGTACTTC. It codes for CASSVEGQETQYF.